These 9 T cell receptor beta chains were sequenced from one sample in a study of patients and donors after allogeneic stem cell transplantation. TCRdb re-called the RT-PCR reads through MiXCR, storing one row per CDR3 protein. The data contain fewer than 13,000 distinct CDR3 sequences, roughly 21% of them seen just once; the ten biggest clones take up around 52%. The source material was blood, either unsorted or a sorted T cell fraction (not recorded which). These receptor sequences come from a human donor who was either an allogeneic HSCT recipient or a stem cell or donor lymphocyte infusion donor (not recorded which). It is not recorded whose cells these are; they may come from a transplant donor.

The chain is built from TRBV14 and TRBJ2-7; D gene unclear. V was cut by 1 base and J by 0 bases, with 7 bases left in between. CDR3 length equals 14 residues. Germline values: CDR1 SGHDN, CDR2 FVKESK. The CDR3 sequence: CASSQVGDSYEQYF. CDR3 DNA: TGTGCCAGCAGCCAAGTAGGCGACTCCTACGAGCAGTACTTC.

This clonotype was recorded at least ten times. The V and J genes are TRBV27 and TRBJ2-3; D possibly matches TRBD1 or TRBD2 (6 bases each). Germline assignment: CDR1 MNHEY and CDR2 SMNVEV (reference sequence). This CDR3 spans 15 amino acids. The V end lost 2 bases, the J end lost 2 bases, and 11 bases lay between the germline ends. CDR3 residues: CASSLGGGYTDTQYF. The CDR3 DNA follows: TGTGCCAGCAGTTTAGGAGGGGGTTACACAGATACGCAGTATTTT.

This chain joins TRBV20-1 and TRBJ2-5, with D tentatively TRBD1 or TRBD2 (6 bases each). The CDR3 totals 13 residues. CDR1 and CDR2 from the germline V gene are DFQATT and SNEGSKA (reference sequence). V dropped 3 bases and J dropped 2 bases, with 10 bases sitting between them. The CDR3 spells CSASGGGQETQYF. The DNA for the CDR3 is TGCAGTGCTAGCGGGGGCGGACAAGAGACCCAGTACTTC.

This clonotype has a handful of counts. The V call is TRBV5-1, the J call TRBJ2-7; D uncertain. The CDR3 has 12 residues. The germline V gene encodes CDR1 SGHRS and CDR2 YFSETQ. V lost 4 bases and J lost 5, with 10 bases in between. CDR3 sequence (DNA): TGCGCCAGCAGCACCCCTAGTGACGAGCAGTACTTC. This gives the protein CASSTPSDEQYF.

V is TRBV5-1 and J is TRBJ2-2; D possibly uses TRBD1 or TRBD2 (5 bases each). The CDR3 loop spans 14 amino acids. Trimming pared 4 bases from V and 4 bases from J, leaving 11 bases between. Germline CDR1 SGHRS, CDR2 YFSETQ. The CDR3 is CASSPGTATGELFF. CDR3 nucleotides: TGCGCCAGCAGCCCGGGGACGGCCACCGGGGAGCTGTTTTTT.

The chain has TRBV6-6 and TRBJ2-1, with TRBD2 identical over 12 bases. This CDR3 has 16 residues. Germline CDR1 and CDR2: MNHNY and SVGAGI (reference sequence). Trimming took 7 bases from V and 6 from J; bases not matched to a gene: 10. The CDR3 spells CASTRLAGEGGNEQFF. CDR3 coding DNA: TGTGCCAGCACCAGACTAGCGGGGGAGGGGGGCAATGAGCAGTTCTTC.

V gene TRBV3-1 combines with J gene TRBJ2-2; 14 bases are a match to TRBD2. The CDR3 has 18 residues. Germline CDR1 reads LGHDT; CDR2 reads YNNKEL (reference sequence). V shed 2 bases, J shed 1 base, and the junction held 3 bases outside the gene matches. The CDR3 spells CASSQPGLAGGNTGELFF. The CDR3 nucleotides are TGTGCCAGCAGCCAACCTGGACTAGCGGGGGGGAACACCGGGGAGCTGTTTTTT. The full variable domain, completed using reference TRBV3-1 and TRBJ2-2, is DTAVSQTPKYLVTQMGNDKSIKCEQNLGHDTMYWYKQDSKKFLKIMFSYNNKELIINETVPNRFSPKSPDKAHLNLHINSLELGDSAVYFCASSQPGLAGGNTGELFFGEGSRLTVL.

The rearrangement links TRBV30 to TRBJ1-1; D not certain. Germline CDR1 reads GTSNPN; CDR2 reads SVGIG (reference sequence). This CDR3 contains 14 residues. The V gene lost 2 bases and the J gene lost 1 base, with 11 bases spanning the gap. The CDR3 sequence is CAWSRLEGNTEAFF. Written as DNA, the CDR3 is TGTGCCTGGAGTCGACTCGAGGGGAACACTGAAGCTTTCTTT. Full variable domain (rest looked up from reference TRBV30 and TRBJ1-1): SQTIHQWPATLVQPVGSPLSLECTVEGTSNPNLYWYRQAAGRGLQLLFYSVGIGQISSEVPQNLSASRPQDRQFILSSKKLLLSDSGFYLCAWSRLEGNTEAFFGQGTRLTVV.

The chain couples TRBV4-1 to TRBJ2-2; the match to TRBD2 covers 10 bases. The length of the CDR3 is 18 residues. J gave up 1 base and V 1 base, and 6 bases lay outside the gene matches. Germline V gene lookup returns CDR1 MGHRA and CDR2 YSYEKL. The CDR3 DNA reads TGCGCCAGCAGCCAAGGACTAGCGGGTACTCAGAACACCGGGGAGCTGTTTTTT. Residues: CASSQGLAGTQNTGELFF.